Below are 31 T cell receptor beta chains sequenced from a single sample in a study of shared clonotypes between healthy human individuals. Terminally differentiated effector memory CD45RA+ cells were excluded by CCR7 positive selection of CD45RO-negative cells. Here immunoSEQ multiplex PCR was the method, and the copy in TCRdb shows in-frame clones only, minus some. The repertoire holds roughly 2.1 million clones, with 90% to 95% as singletons. Sequenced material: naive CD8+ T cells from PBMCs. The origin of the receptors is a man younger than 35 in good health. Some clones in this sample may be carry-over from other donors' samples.

Written as DNA, the CDR3 is TGTGCCAGCAGCTTACTAGCGGGAGGGCCGGTTGGATCCGAGCAGTACTTC. As protein: CASSLLAGGPVGSEQYF. This rearrangement joins TRBV13 to TRBJ2-7, with 12 positions matching TRBD2. The length of the CDR3 is 17 residues. Germline V lookup: CDR1 PRHDT, CDR2 FYEKMQ (reference sequence). V shed 2 bases and J 6 bases; nucleotides not matched to a gene: 11.

This clone occurred a few times. The CDR3 sequence is CASSYGQGGGYTEAFF. CDR3 sequence (DNA): TGTGCCAGCAGCTACGGACAGGGAGGGGGGTACACTGAAGCTTTCTTT. The rearrangement uses TRBV11-2 and TRBJ1-1; 8 bases align to TRBD1. This CDR3 comprises 16 residues. In germline, CDR1 is SGHAT, CDR2 FQNNGV. V lost 4 bases and J lost 3; bases outside the gene matches: 10.

The chain joins TRBV30 to TRBJ2-1; 8 bases are a match to TRBD2. There are 16 residues in the CDR3. Germline V gene sequence: CDR1 GTSNPN, CDR2 SVGIG (reference sequence). J was trimmed by 0 bases and V by 3 bases; bases with no gene match: 7. CDR3 amino acids: CAWSGVAGPSYNEQFF. DNA for the CDR3: TGTGCCTGGAGCGGGGTAGCGGGACCCTCCTACAATGAGCAGTTCTTC.

V usage is TRBV6-5 and J usage is TRBJ2-2; D assignment may be TRBD1 or TRBD2 (5 bases each). Per germline, CDR1 MNHEY and CDR2 SVGAGI. The CDR3 has 15 residues. The ends were cut back, 2 bases at V and 6 bases at J, with 13 bases in the middle. This CDR3 is CASSYLSEGSGELFF. The CDR3 DNA follows: TGTGCCAGCAGTTACCTCAGTGAGGGGTCCGGGGAGCTGTTTTTT.

V gene TRBV15 combines with J gene TRBJ2-1; D is perhaps TRBD1 (6 bases). V was cut by 3 bases and J by 8 bases, with 17 bases left in between. The CDR3 has 15 amino acids. CDR1 LNHNV and CDR2 YYDKDF come from the germline V gene (reference sequence). The CDR3 here is CATSSVVTGWDEQFF. As DNA, the CDR3 is TGTGCCACCAGCAGCGTCGTAACAGGGTGGGATGAGCAGTTCTTC.

V is TRBV6-4 and J is TRBJ1-4, with a possible D match to TRBD1 (5 bases). Deletions cut 5 bases from V and 0 bases from J, with 22 bases between. The CDR3 loop spans 19 amino acids. Germline CDR1 MRHNA, CDR2 SNTAGT. The CDR3 DNA is TGTGCCAGCAGTAAACATACCCCGGGACGGCCAGCAACTAATGAAAAACTGTTTTTT. This translates into CASSKHTPGRPATNEKLFF.

The V call is TRBV9, the J call TRBJ2-6; 8 positions match TRBD1. Trimming at V came to 3 bases and at J to 6 bases, leaving 17 bases not matched to a gene. CDR1 and CDR2 from the germline V gene are SGDLS and YYNGEE. The CDR3 has 19 residues. CDR3 nucleotides: TGTGCCAGCAGCGCAATAAACGGACAGGGAGTGCCAACGGCCAACGTCCTGACTTTC. Its translation is CASSAINGQGVPTANVLTF.

V and J are TRBV2 and TRBJ2-1; no firm D call. CDR1 and CDR2 from the germline V gene are SNHLY and FYNNEI. This CDR3 is built from 14 residues. Trimming left V 7 bases short and J 0 bases short, with 10 bases between. The CDR3 DNA reads as TGTGCCAGCAAGCCTTCGGGCTCCTACAATGAGCAGTTCTTC. Protein: CASKPSGSYNEQFF. Looking up the rest from reference TRBV2 and TRBJ2-1 gives the full variable domain: EPEVTQTPSHQVTQMGQEVILRCVPISNHLYFYWYRQILGQKVEFLVSFYNNEISEKSEIFDDQFSVERPDGSNFTLKIRSTKLEDSAMYFCASKPSGSYNEQFFGPGTRLTVL.

The CDR3 nucleotides read TGCGCCAGCCGTAGGGGTAACACCGGGGAGCTGTTTTTT. Translated: CASRRGNTGELFF. The chain employs TRBV4-1 and TRBJ2-2; perhaps TRBD1 as D (5 bases). This CDR3 comprises 13 residues. The germline V and J ends were trimmed by 8 bases and 2 bases, with 9 bases remaining between them. Germline V gives CDR1 MGHRA, CDR2 YSYEKL.

J is TRBJ1-1 and V is TRBV27, with 10 bases fitting TRBD1. Germline assignment: CDR1 MNHEY and CDR2 SMNVEV (reference sequence). With V trimmed by 4 bases and J by 1 base, 9 bases remained unmatched. This CDR3 region has 17 residues. CDR3: CASSSTGTGARNTEAFF. DNA for the CDR3: TGTGCCAGCAGTTCTACCGGGACAGGGGCCCGGAACACTGAAGCTTTCTTT.

The chain has TRBV9 and TRBJ1-1; 9 nucleotides match TRBD1. J was trimmed by 5 bases and V by 3 bases; bases with no gene match: 11. This CDR3 is 16 amino acids long. Germline V gene lookup returns CDR1 SGDLS and CDR2 YYNGEE. CDR3 nucleotides: TGTGCCAGCAGCGGCATACAGGGGGCGGGTTTAACTGAAGCTTTCTTT. Amino acid sequence: CASSGIQGAGLTEAFF.

The chain uses TRBV7-9 and TRBJ2-7, with TRBD2 matching 7 bases. Trimming at V came to 4 bases and at J to 3 bases, leaving 3 bases not matched to a gene. This CDR3 comprises 13 residues. Germline V gene lookup returns CDR1 SEHNR and CDR2 FQNEAQ (reference sequence). The CDR3 spells CASSWGGGYEQYF. The CDR3 DNA reads TGTGCCAGCAGCTGGGGCGGGGGCTACGAGCAGTACTTC.

Comment on this clone: A junction end diverges from the germline sequence, so it may reflect a read error. V gene TRBV11-2 combines with J gene TRBJ2-1; no definite D call. This CDR3 region has 17 residues. In germline, CDR1 is SGHAT, CDR2 FQNNGV. CDR3 in DNA: TGTGCCAGCACCTTAGAAGGGTTTCCGAGCTCCTACAATGAGCAGTTCTTC. This codes for CASTLEGFPSSYNEQFF.

As regards this clone: This specimen includes other DNA sequences encoding the same CDR3. The chain carries TRBV7-9 and TRBJ2-7; perhaps TRBD1 as D (6 bases). Germline V CDR1 and CDR2: SEHNR, FQNEAQ (reference sequence). V lost 1 base and J 1 base, leaving 8 bases between the germline ends. The CDR3 extends over 14 amino acids. The CDR3 nucleotides are TGTGCCAGCAGCTTAGAAGGGGGTTCCTACGAGCAGTACTTC. It is translated as CASSLEGGSYEQYF.

The V call is TRBV5-6, the J call TRBJ2-2; 9 nucleotides agree with TRBD1. Unmatched junction bases numbered 12, after V lost 2 bases and J lost 4 bases. There are 18 residues in the CDR3. Germline CDR1 and CDR2: SGHDT and YYEEEE. CDR3 sequence reads: CASSFRQGVTPGTGELFF. As DNA, the CDR3 is TGTGCCAGCAGCTTCAGACAGGGGGTAACGCCGGGCACCGGGGAGCTGTTTTTT.

The J gene is TRBJ1-2, the V gene TRBV10-3; D is possibly TRBD1 (6 bases). The CDR3 runs 15 residues. The germline V and J ends were trimmed by 0 bases and 3 bases, with 11 bases remaining between them. Germline CDR1 ENHRY, CDR2 SYGVKD. The CDR3: CAISESIGGYYGYTF. The DNA of the CDR3 is TGTGCCATCAGTGAGTCGATTGGGGGCTACTATGGCTACACCTTC.

This clone turned up a few times. J is TRBJ1-5 and V is TRBV6-5; no firm D call. Germline CDR1 reads MNHEY; CDR2 reads SVGAGI. The CDR3 is made up of 13 amino acids. V lost 2 bases, J lost 3 bases, and 5 bases lay in between. CDR3 loop: CASSYGVNQPQHF. The CDR3 DNA reads TGTGCCAGCAGTTACGGCGTCAATCAGCCCCAGCATTTT.

V and J are TRBV14 and TRBJ2-7; TRBD1 might be the D (6 bases). Trimming removed 4 bases from V and 0 bases from J, with 13 bases in between. Germline-derived CDR1 and CDR2 are SGHDN and FVKESK. CDR3 size: 15 residues. The CDR3 loop reads CASSPRPGHSYEQYF. The CDR3 DNA follows: TGTGCCAGCAGCCCTCGTCCGGGACACTCCTACGAGCAGTACTTC.

The gene calls are TRBV4-3 and TRBJ1-1, with D unresolved. CDR3 size: 16 residues. Trimming removed 0 bases at V and 0 bases at J, with 11 bases between. Looked up from germline, CDR1 is LGHNA and CDR2 is YSLEER. This chain's CDR3 is CASSQEYPQLNTEAFF. In nucleotides, the CDR3 is TGCGCCAGCAGCCAAGAGTATCCACAGTTGAACACTGAAGCTTTCTTT.

The V call is TRBV7-9, the J call TRBJ2-7; 7 bases fit TRBD2. With 5 bases clipped from V and 4 bases from J, the junction kept 8 bases outside the gene matches. Germline V CDR1 and CDR2: SEHNR, FQNEAQ (reference sequence). CDR3 size: 14 residues. CDR3 protein: CASSSFGGGYEQYF. The CDR3 DNA reads TGTGCCAGCAGCAGTTTCGGCGGGGGTTACGAGCAGTACTTC.

This clone appeared a single time. This sequence joins TRBV5-1 and TRBJ2-1; 8 nucleotides line up with TRBD2. The V segment lost 4 bases and the J segment 6 bases; nucleotides outside the gene matches: 9. Germline V lookup: CDR1 SGHRS, CDR2 YFSETQ. The CDR3 is made up of 15 amino acids. The CDR3 spells CASSARGGGFNEQFF. The CDR3 DNA reads as TGCGCCAGCAGCGCCAGGGGCGGGGGGTTCAATGAGCAGTTCTTC.

As regards this clone: Additional DNA sequences in this sample encode the identical CDR3. The chain employs TRBV5-1 and TRBJ2-7; D unclear. The germline V gene has CDR1 SGHRS and CDR2 YFSETQ. Trimming pared 4 bases from V and 2 bases from J, leaving 7 bases between. The CDR3 covers 12 residues. The CDR3 DNA is TGCGCCAGCAGCCTGGGTACCTACGAGCAGTACTTC. Amino acids: CASSLGTYEQYF.

The rearrangement uses TRBV25-1 and TRBJ2-5; D gene uncertain. The CDR3 is 14 amino acids. Trimming took off 2 bases at V and 3 bases at J, with 10 bases between the two ends. Germline loops: CDR1 MGHDK, CDR2 SYGVNS. CDR3 DNA sequence: TGTGCCAGCAGTGAAAAAGAGACGGAAGAGACCCAGTACTTC. Its protein is CASSEKETEETQYF.

The CDR3 nucleotides read TGCGCCAGCAGCTTACGGACAGGGGACGGCTACACCTTC. Its translation is CASSLRTGDGYTF. This chain links TRBV5-1 with TRBJ1-2; the match to TRBD1 covers 9 bases. From germline, CDR1 is SGHRS and CDR2 YFSETQ. The CDR3 spans 13 residues. Trimming took 2 bases from V and 8 from J; bases not matched to a gene: 4. The whole variable domain, filled in from reference TRBV5-1 and TRBJ1-2, reads KAGVTQTPRYLIKTRGQQVTLSCSPISGHRSVSWYQQTPGQGLQFLFEYFSETQRNKGNFPGRFSGRQFSNSRSEMNVSTLELGDSALYLCASSLRTGDGYTFGSGTRLTVV.

A note on this clone: Mismatch with germline at one junction end may stem from a read error. The chain employs TRBV30 and TRBJ2-1; 7 positions agree with TRBD1. In germline, CDR1 is GTSNPN, CDR2 SVGIG (reference sequence). The CDR3 covers 12 residues. CDR3 nucleotides: TGTGCCTGGAGTTTAGGGGGCGCGTTGACGATCTTC. It is translated as CAWSLGGALTIF.

V usage is TRBV7-6 and J usage is TRBJ1-1; no firm D call. This CDR3 region has 13 residues. Trimming took off 1 base at V and 5 bases at J, with 8 bases between the two ends. Looked up from germline, CDR1 is SGHVS and CDR2 is FNYEAQ. Here the CDR3 reads CASSLGVGTEAFF. The CDR3 DNA is TGTGCCAGCAGCTTAGGGGTGGGAACTGAAGCTTTCTTT.

The genes are TRBV27 and TRBJ2-1, with 7 nucleotides matching TRBD1. This CDR3 spans 15 amino acids. Germline V gene data show CDR1 as MNHEY and CDR2 as SMNVEV (reference sequence). V lost 7 bases and J lost 1; bases outside the gene matches: 7. CDR3 residues: CASNPGQDSYNEQFF. CDR3 nucleotide sequence: TGTGCCAGCAACCCAGGACAGGATTCCTACAATGAGCAGTTCTTC.

The chain uses TRBV11-2 and TRBJ1-4, with 7 bases lining up with TRBD1. Germline V gene sequence: CDR1 SGHAT, CDR2 FQNNGV. The CDR3 sequence is 15 residues long. V lost 1 base and J lost 7; bases outside the gene matches: 6. DNA of the CDR3: TGTGCCAGCAGCTTAGGAGGGGGCTTCGGTGAAAAACTGTTTTTT. Translated, it gives CASSLGGGFGEKLFF.

This chain links TRBV6-1 with TRBJ2-3; 7 bases match TRBD2. The CDR3 length is 15 residues. Trimming at V came to 8 bases and at J to 6 bases, leaving 14 bases not matched to a gene. Germline loops: CDR1 MNHNS, CDR2 SASEGT. The CDR3 loop is CASSVGGSGGDTQYF. The CDR3, as DNA: TGTGCCAGCTCGGTGGGCGGGAGCGGTGGGGATACGCAGTATTTT.

The chain joins TRBV6-6 to TRBJ2-5; TRBD2 matches at 7 bases. This CDR3 is 14 amino acids long. Germline-derived CDR1 and CDR2 are MNHNY and SVGAGI (reference sequence). With 2 bases clipped from V and 5 bases from J, the junction kept 5 bases outside the gene matches. DNA of the CDR3: TGTGCCAGCAGTTACGCGTCGGGAGGCGAGACCCAGTACTTC. It specifies CASSYASGGETQYF.

To note about this clone: The sample has other DNA sequences that encode this CDR3 too. V gene TRBV13 combines with J gene TRBJ2-7; D is ambiguous. CDR1 and CDR2 from the germline V gene are PRHDT and FYEKMQ (reference sequence). V was trimmed by 0 bases and J by 0 bases, leaving 3 bases between them. The length of the CDR3 is 13 residues. CDR3 sequence reads: CASSLGLSYEQYF. Written as DNA, the CDR3 is TGTGCCAGCAGCTTAGGCCTCTCCTACGAGCAGTACTTC.